The TCR beta chain under discussion was sequenced for a study of identical twins. Study results and limitations: Cord blood's abundant beta clonotypes had fewer insertions, unlike memory repertoires. The study found excess low generation probability among twin-shared out-of-frame alpha sequences. Findings came from cross-sectional statistics, without long-term follow-up of donors.

Each CDR3 protein gets one entry after TCRdb re-called the 5' RACE reads with MiXCR. The data contain some 460,000 distinct CDR3 sequences, approximately 15% of them singletons. The donor group consisted entirely of healthy Caucasians. The V end lost 7 bases, the J end lost 3 bases, and 16 bases lay between the germline ends. The length of the CDR3 is 14 residues. The V gene's germline CDR1 is SNHLY and CDR2 FYNNEI. This clonotype was counted only a few times. Its specificity is unknown. This sample was also put to use in a study of yellow fever vaccine responses in identical twins.

Sequences were obtained from CD4+ T cells sorted from blood. The receptor was isolated from a woman aged 18-35 years in good health. V usage is TRBV2 and J usage is TRBJ2-7; TRBD2 is a possible D gene (6 bases). CDR3 sequence: CASNTGTGLYEQYF. The CDR3 region has the DNA TGTGCCAGCAACACCGGGACGGGACTCTACGAGCAGTACTTC.